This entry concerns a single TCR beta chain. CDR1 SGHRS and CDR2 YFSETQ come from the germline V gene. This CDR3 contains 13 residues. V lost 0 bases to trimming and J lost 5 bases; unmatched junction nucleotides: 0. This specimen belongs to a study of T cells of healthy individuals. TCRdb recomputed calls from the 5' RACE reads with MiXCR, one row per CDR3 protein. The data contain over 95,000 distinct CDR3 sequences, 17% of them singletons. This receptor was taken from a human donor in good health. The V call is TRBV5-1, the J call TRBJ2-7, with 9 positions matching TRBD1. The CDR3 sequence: CASSLGTGDEQYF. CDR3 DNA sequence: TGCGCCAGCAGCTTGGGGACAGGGGACGAGCAGTACTTC.